This T cell receptor beta chain was obtained from a study of CD8 T cells in Susac syndrome. Note on this clonotype: Its cognate antigen is unknown.

Findings and caveats of the study: It was acknowledged in the study that the number of individuals who were included in its TCR sequencing and HLA analysis was relatively small.

Random hexamers primed reverse transcription of about 0.5 to 1 ug RNA. Multiplex PCR with immunoSEQ amplified the TCR beta CDR3 across 54 Vbeta and 13 Jbeta. TCRdb re-derived calls from the immunoSEQ multiplex PCR reads in MiXCR, one entry per CDR3 protein. The sample records 78,000 or so distinct CDR3 sequences, approximately 94% being singletons. In contrast to the negatively isolated CD8+ and CD4+ T cells, TEMRA cells were FACS-enriched. The CDR3 is made up of 14 amino acids. V dropped 1 base and J dropped 0 bases, with 5 bases sitting between them. CDR1 LNHDA and CDR2 SQIVND come from the germline V gene (reference sequence).

This sequence was found in a human donor with multiple sclerosis. The J gene is TRBJ2-3, the V gene TRBV19, with D hard to call. Sample: CD8+ T cells from PBMCs. CDR3 nucleotide sequence: TGTGCCAGTAGTATAGCATCTAGCACAGATACGCAGTATTTT. As protein: CASSIASSTDTQYF. The complete variable domain, with remaining parts taken from reference TRBV19 and TRBJ2-3, reads DGGITQSPKYLFRKEGQNVTLSCEQNLNHDAMYWYRQDPGQGLRLIYYSQIVNDFQKGDIAEGYSVSREKKESFPLTVTSAQKNPTAFYLCASSIASSTDTQYFGPGTRLTVL.